These T cell receptor beta chains were read from a single sample in a study of identifying expanded T cells in peripheral blood. The repertoire was sequenced with immunoSEQ multiplex PCR; TCRdb's copy has only in-frame clones and lacks some. The sample contains 120,000 or so clones, roughly 80% of which appear only once. Sequenced input: blood. The receptor set was obtained from a person aged 18 to 75 in good health. The CDR3 runs from the conserved cysteine through the conserved F or W. The order of the fields is V gene, J gene, CDR3 protein.

TRBV7-2,TRBJ1-2,CASSLVSNYGYTF
TRBV7-6,TRBJ1-4,CASSLAPGRSNEKLFF
TRBV14,TRBJ1-2,CASRQTGGYTF
TRBV5-4,TRBJ2-3,CASSLGLALDTQYF
TRBV7-9,TRBJ2-1,CASSRYNEQFF
TRBV5-1,TRBJ2-1,CASSLDGGNEQFF
TRBV7-9,TRBJ2-7,CASRGDSSYEQYF
TRBV6-6,TRBJ1-5,CASSTQGVGQPQHF
TRBV11-2,TRBJ1-1,CASSLGRTLYTEAFF
TRBV18,TRBJ1-1,CASSPGSGAEAFF
TRBV6-5,TRBJ1-2,CASSPPTGYTF
TRBV2,TRBJ2-1,CASDRDRAYNEQFF
TRBV5-6,TRBJ1-1,CASSLGGGHRDTEAFF
TRBV13,TRBJ1-5,CASSFSNQPQHF
TRBV19,TRBJ1-1,CASGIGPEAFF
TRBV5-1,TRBJ1-1,CASALGTEAFF
TRBV7-2,TRBJ2-7,CASSYNSPSEQYF
TRBV6-5,TRBJ1-6,CASRGYNSPLHF
TRBV6-6,TRBJ1-1,CASSLPGGQGEAFF
TRBV9,TRBJ2-1,CASSVGGTGENEQFF
TRBV27,TRBJ1-2,CASSFQRTGPYGYTF
TRBV10-3,TRBJ1-1,CAISVLGENTEAFF
TRBV18,TRBJ2-1,CASSPLGTSYNEQFF
TRBV7-8,TRBJ1-5,CASSSQNWGNQPQHF
TRBV7-9,TRBJ1-4,CASSLRGIGAATNEKLFF
TRBV6-5,TRBJ1-1,CASCRFARDTEAFF
TRBV7-9,TRBJ1-2,CASSPPLEGQASGYTF
TRBV7-9,TRBJ2-7,CASSPRDTLYEQYF
TRBV5-1,TRBJ1-1,CASSPREGSNTEAFF
TRBV6-5,TRBJ2-1,CASSYPGVDNEQFF